The 12 T cell receptor beta chains in this list originate from one sample, sequenced in a study of T cells after yellow fever vaccination. Using its own MiXCR run on the 5' RACE reads, TCRdb lists one record per CDR3 protein. Among roughly 160,000 distinct CDR3 sequences, 7% to 10% were seen once, and the ten largest hold roughly a third. Sequenced material: CD8+ T cells sorted from PBMCs, taken 45 days after the yellow fever booster vaccination. The receptors stem from a man younger than 30 who received the YFV17D yellow fever vaccine.

The chain is built from TRBV7-9 and TRBJ2-3, with 11 bases aligning to TRBD1. J was trimmed by 4 bases and V by 4 bases; bases with no gene match: 7. The CDR3 is 16 amino acids. Germline values: CDR1 SEHNR, CDR2 FQNEAQ (reference sequence). CDR3 loop: CASSSSWGQGADTQYF. CDR3 in DNA: TGTGCCAGCAGCTCAAGCTGGGGACAGGGGGCAGATACGCAGTATTTT.

This clonotype was detected only a few times. The rearrangement uses TRBV27 and TRBJ1-1, with TRBD1 matching 7 bases. The trim removed 5 bases at V and 5 bases at J, leaving 11 bases unmatched. The CDR3 consists of 15 residues. Germline lookup yields CDR1 MNHEY and CDR2 SMNVEV (reference sequence). The CDR3 is CASSPLTGRRTEAFF. CDR3 bases: TGTGCCAGCAGTCCCCTGACAGGGCGGCGTACTGAAGCTTTCTTT.

This clonotype was seen a few times. The CDR3 sequence is CASSDRTGAPIAKNIQYF. CDR3 nucleotide sequence: TGTGCCAGCAGCGACCGGACAGGGGCGCCTATAGCCAAAAACATTCAGTACTTC. This sequence joins TRBV27 and TRBJ2-4, with 9 bases fitting TRBD1. The CDR3 contains 18 residues. Per germline, CDR1 MNHEY and CDR2 SMNVEV (reference sequence). With V trimmed by 6 bases and J by 0 bases, 12 bases remained unmatched.

The rearrangement links TRBV6-5 to TRBJ2-7; 7 nucleotides agree with TRBD1. This CDR3 has 15 residues. J was trimmed by 3 bases and V by 5 bases; bases with no gene match: 10. Germline loops: CDR1 MNHEY, CDR2 SVGAGI. CDR3 sequence (DNA): TGTGCCAGCAGTCCCCGACGGGACAGATTCTACGAGCAGTACGTC. Its protein is CASSPRRDRFYEQYV.

This sequence joins TRBV10-2 and TRBJ1-1; weak D call: TRBD1 (5 bases). V was pared by 10 bases and J by 6 bases, with 15 bases between. CDR3 length: 12 amino acids. Per germline, CDR1 WSHSY and CDR2 SAAADI. The CDR3 DNA follows: TGCGCCACGACAGATGCAGGCCCTGAAGCTTTCTTT. Protein: CATTDAGPEAFF.

This clonotype was counted only a few times. This CDR3 is CASSRAVDYEQYV. Here the CDR3 DNA reads TGTGCCAGCTCACGAGCAGTAGACTACGAGCAGTACGTC. The chain is built from TRBV18 and TRBJ2-7; no firm D call. CDR3 size: 13 residues. CDR1 KGHSH and CDR2 LQKENI come from the germline V gene. Trimming removed 4 bases from V and 3 bases from J, with 10 bases in between.

This clonotype was counted many times. This chain links TRBV12-3 or TRBV12-4 with TRBJ2-7, with 10 bases lining up with TRBD1. V was pared by 6 bases and J by 5 bases, with 4 bases of the junction left unmatched. CDR3 length: 13 residues. The CDR3 sequence: CASREDRGDEQYF. CDR3 DNA sequence: TGTGCCAGCAGGGAGGACAGGGGGGACGAGCAGTACTTC.

This clonotype has at least ten counts. The chain couples TRBV6-4 to TRBJ2-3; 9 bases map to TRBD2. Germline V gene lookup returns CDR1 MRHNA and CDR2 SNTAGT. J gave up 3 bases and V 4 bases, and 5 bases lay outside the gene matches. There are 15 residues in the CDR3. The CDR3 loop is CASSALAGRTDTQYF. CDR3 coding DNA: TGTGCCAGCAGTGCCCTAGCGGGGAGGACAGATACGCAGTATTTT.

Only a few counts were recorded for this clonotype. The chain has TRBV27 and TRBJ2-6; D possibly corresponds to TRBD1 (5 bases). The V end was cut by 5 bases, the J end by 2 bases, with 10 bases between. The V gene's germline CDR1 is MNHEY and CDR2 SMNVEV (reference sequence). The CDR3 totals 15 residues. CDR3 sequence: CASSLQGTGANVLTF. The CDR3 DNA is TGTGCCAGCAGTCTCCAGGGCACTGGGGCCAACGTCCTGACTTTC.

This clonotype was seen a few times. V is TRBV6-5 and J is TRBJ1-5; tentative D call: TRBD1 (5 bases). V dropped 2 bases and J dropped 3 bases, with 8 bases sitting between them. Germline CDR1 and CDR2: MNHEY and SVGAGI. This CDR3 comprises 14 residues. CDR3 region: CASSYRGDNQPQHF. In DNA, the CDR3 is TGTGCCAGCAGTTACCGGGGGGACAATCAGCCCCAGCATTTT.

This clonotype was recorded many times. The V and J genes are TRBV29-1 and TRBJ2-2, with unresolved D. The CDR3 is made up of 12 amino acids. V gave up 7 bases and J gave up 1 base, with 7 bases separating them. Per the germline V gene, CDR1 is SQVTM and CDR2 is ANQGSEA. The CDR3: CSAPGNTGELFF. The CDR3 region has the DNA TGCAGCGCGCCGGGGAACACCGGGGAGCTGTTTTTT.

This clonotype was counted between two and nine times. The chain links TRBV7-2 to TRBJ2-1; 8 bases are shared with TRBD1. Germline-derived CDR1 and CDR2 are SGHTA and FQGNSA. The V and J ends lost 5 bases and 3 bases, in that order; junction bases with no gene match: 9. This CDR3 spans 16 amino acids. This CDR3 reads CASSGRTGSIYNEQFF. DNA for the CDR3: TGTGCCAGCAGCGGTCGGACAGGGAGTATCTACAATGAGCAGTTCTTC.